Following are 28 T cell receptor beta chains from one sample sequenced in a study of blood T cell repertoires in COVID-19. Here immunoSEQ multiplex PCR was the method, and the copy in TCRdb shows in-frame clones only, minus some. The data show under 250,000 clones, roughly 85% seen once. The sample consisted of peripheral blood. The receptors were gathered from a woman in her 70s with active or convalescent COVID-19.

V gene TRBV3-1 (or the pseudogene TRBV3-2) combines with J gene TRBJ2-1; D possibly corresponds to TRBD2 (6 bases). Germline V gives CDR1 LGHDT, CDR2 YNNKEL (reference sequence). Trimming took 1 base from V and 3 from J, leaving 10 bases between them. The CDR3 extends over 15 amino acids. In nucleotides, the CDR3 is TGTGCCAGCAGCCAAGCTACGGGAGTCTACAATGAGCAGTTCTTC. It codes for CASSQATGVYNEQFF.

The CDR3 reads CASSPRVGFDGDTQYF. The CDR3 DNA is TGTGCCAGCAGTCCTCGGGTGGGTTTCGATGGAGATACGCAGTATTTT. The rearrangement links TRBV3-1 (or the pseudogene TRBV3-2) to TRBJ2-3; D gene ambiguous. There are 16 residues in the CDR3. Germline CDR1 LGHDT, CDR2 YNNKEL (reference sequence). Trimming removed 6 bases at V and 5 bases at J, with 21 bases between.

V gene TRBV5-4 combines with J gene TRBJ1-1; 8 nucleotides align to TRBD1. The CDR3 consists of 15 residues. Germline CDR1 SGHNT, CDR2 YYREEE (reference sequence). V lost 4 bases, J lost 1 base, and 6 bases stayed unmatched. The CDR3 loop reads CASSPGGTGNTEAFF. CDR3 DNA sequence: TGTGCCAGCAGCCCAGGGGGCACGGGGAACACTGAAGCTTTCTTT.

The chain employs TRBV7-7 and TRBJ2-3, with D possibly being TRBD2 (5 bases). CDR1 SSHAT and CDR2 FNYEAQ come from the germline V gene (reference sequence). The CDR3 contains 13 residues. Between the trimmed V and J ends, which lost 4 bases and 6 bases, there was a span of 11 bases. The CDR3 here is CASSYSSGDTQYF. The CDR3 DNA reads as TGTGCCAGCAGCTACTCTTCGGGGGATACGCAGTATTTT.

CDR3 DNA: TGTGCCAGCAGCCGAGCTAGCGGGGGCTTTGGGGCCGGGGAGCTGTTTTTT. Its protein is CASSRASGGFGAGELFF. This chain uses TRBV3-1 (or the pseudogene TRBV3-2) with TRBJ2-2, with 10 bases matching TRBD2. The CDR3 runs to 17 residues. Germline assignment: CDR1 LGHDT and CDR2 YNNKEL (reference sequence). The V and J ends lost 4 bases and 6 bases, in that order; junction bases with no gene match: 11.

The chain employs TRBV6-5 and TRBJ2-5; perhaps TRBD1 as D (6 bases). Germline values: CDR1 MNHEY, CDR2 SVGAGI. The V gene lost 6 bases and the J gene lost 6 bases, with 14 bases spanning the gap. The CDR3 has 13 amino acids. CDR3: CASRSPGTQTQYF. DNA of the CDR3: TGTGCCAGCAGATCACCGGGGACACAGACCCAGTACTTC.

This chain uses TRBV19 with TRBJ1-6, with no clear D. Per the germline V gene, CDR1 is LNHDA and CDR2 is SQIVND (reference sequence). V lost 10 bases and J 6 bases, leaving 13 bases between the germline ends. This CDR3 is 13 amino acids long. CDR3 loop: CATGREGNSPLHF. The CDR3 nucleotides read TGTGCCACCGGCCGGGAGGGTAATTCACCCCTCCACTTT.

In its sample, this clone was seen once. CDR3 DNA sequence: TGTGCCAGCAGCCGGCTAATGACTATGGCCGGGTACGGAGATGAGCAGTTCTTC. The encoded protein is CASSRLMTMAGYGDEQFF. The chain links TRBV7-2 to TRBJ2-1; tentative D call: TRBD2 (5 bases). V was pared by 5 bases and J by 8 bases, with 28 bases between. The CDR3 has 18 amino acids. CDR1 and CDR2 (germline): SGHTA, FQGNSA.

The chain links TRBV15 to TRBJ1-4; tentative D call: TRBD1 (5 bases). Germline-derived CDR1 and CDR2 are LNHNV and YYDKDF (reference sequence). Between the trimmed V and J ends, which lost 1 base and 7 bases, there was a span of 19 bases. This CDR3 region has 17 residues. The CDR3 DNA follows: TGTGCCACCAGCAGAGGTATTGATAGGCATCAGGGTGAAAAACTGTTTTTT. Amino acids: CATSRGIDRHQGEKLFF.

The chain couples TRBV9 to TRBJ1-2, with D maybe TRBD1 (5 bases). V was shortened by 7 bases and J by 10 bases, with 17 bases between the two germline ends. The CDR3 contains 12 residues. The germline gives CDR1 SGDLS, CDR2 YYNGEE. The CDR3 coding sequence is TGTGCCAGCCGAAGGGAAGGGGAACCCTACACCTTC. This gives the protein CASRREGEPYTF.

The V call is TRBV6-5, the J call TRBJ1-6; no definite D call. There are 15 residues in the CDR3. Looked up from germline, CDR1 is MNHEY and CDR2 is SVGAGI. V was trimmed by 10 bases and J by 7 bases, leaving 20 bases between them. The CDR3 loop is CATTAFGQLNSPLHF. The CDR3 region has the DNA TGTGCCACCACCGCCTTTGGGCAGTTAAATTCACCCCTCCACTTT.

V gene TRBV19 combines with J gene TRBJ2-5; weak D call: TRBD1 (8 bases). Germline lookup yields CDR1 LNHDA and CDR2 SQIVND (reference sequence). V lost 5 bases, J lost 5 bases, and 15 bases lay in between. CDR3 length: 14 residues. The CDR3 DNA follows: TGTGCCAGTAGTGTACAGGGGGAGGGGGAGACCCAGTACTTC. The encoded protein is CASSVQGEGETQYF.

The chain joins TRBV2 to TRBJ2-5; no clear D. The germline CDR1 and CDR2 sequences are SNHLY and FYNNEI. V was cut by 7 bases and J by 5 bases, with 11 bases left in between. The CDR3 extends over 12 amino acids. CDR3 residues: CASKGRGETQYF. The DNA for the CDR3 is TGTGCCAGCAAAGGTAGAGGCGAGACCCAGTACTTC. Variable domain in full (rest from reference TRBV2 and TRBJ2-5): EPEVTQTPSHQVTQMGQEVILRCVPISNHLYFYWYRQILGQKVEFLVSFYNNEISEKSEIFDDQFSVERPDGSNFTLKIRSTKLEDSAMYFCASKGRGETQYFGPGTRLLVL.

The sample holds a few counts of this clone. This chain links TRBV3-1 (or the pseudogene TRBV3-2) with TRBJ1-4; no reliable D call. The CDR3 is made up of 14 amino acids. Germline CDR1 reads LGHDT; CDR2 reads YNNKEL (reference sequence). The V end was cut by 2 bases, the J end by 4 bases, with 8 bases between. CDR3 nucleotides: TGTGCCAGCAGCCAATGGTCCGGTAATGAAAAACTGTTTTTT. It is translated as CASSQWSGNEKLFF.

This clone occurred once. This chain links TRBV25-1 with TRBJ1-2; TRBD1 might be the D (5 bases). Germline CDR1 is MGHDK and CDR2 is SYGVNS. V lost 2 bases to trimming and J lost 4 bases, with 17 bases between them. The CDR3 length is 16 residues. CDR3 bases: TGTGCCAGCAGTGAAGCTTCTTTCGGAGGGGTCTATGGCTACACCTTC. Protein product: CASSEASFGGVYGYTF.

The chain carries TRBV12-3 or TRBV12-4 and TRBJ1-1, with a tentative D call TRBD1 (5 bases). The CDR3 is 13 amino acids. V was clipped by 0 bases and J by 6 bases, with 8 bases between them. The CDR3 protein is CASSLAGRAEAFF. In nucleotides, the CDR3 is TGTGCCAGCAGTTTAGCCGGCAGGGCTGAAGCTTTCTTT.

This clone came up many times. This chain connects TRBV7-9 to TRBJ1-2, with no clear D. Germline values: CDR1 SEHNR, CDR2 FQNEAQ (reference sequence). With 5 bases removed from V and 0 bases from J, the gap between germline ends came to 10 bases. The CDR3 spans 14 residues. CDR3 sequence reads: CASSVYLANYGYTF. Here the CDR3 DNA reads TGTGCCAGCAGCGTATACTTAGCTAACTATGGCTACACCTTC.

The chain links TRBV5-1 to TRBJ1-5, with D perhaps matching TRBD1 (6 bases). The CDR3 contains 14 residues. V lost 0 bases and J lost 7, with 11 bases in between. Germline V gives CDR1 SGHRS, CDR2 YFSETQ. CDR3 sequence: CASSLGTGKQPQHF. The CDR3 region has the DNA TGCGCCAGCAGCTTGGGTACAGGGAAGCAGCCCCAGCATTTT.

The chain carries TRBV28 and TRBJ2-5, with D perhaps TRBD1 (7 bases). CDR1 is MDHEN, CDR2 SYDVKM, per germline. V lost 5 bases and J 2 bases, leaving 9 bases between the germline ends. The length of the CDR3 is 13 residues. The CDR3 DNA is TGTGCCAGCAGTCCAGGGGGGCAAGAGACCCAGTACTTC. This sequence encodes CASSPGGQETQYF.

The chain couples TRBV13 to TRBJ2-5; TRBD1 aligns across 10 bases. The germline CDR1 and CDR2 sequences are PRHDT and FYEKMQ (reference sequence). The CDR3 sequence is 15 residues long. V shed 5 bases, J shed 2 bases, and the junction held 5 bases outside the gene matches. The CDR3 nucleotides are TGTGCCAGCAGCGGACGGACAGGGGGGCAAGAGACCCAGTACTTC. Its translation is CASSGRTGGQETQYF.

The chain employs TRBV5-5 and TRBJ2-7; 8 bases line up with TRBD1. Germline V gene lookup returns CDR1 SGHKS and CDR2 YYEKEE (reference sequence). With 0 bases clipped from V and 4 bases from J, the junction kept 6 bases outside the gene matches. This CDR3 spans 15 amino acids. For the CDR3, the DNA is TGTGCCAGCAGCTTGGTGTCAGGGGGCGATTACGAGCAGTACTTC. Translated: CASSLVSGGDYEQYF.

As DNA, the CDR3 is TGCGCCAGCAGAACGGGTAACACAGATACGCAGTATTTT. It specifies CASRTGNTDTQYF. V and J are TRBV5-1 and TRBJ2-3; no firm D call. The CDR3 extends over 13 amino acids. Germline V gene sequence: CDR1 SGHRS, CDR2 YFSETQ. V was shortened by 5 bases and J by 2 bases, with 9 bases between the two germline ends.

The CDR3 nucleotides read TGTGCCAGCAGCACCCCGAGCGCACCCTACGAGCAGTACTTC. It specifies CASSTPSAPYEQYF. This chain uses TRBV7-2 with TRBJ2-7, with unresolved D. There are 14 residues in the CDR3. V was pared by 5 bases and J by 2 bases, with 13 bases between. Per the germline V gene, CDR1 is SGHTA and CDR2 is FQGNSA.

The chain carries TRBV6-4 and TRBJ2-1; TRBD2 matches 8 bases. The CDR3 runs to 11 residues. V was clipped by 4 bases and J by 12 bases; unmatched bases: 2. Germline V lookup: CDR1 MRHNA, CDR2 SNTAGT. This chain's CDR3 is CASSAGGWQFF. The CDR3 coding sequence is TGTGCCAGCAGTGCGGGAGGGTGGCAGTTCTTC.

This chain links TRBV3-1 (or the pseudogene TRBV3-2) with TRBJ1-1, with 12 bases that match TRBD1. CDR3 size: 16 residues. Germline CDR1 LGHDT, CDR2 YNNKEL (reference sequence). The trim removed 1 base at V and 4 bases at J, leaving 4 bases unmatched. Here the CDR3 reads CASSQAGQGASTEAFF. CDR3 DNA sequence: TGTGCCAGCAGCCAAGCGGGACAGGGGGCCAGCACTGAAGCTTTCTTT.

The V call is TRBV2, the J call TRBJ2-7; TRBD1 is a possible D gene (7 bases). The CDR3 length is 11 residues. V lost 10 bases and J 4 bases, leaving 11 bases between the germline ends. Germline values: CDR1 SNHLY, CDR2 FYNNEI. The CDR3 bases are TGTGCCACAGGGGGAGGTTACGAGCAGTACTTC. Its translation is CATGGGYEQYF.

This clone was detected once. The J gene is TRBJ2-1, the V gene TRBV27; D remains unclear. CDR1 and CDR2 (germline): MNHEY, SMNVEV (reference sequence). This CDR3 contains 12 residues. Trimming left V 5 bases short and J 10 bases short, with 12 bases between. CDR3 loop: CASSPYGGEQFF. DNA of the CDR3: TGTGCCAGCAGTCCCTACGGCGGCGAGCAGTTCTTC.

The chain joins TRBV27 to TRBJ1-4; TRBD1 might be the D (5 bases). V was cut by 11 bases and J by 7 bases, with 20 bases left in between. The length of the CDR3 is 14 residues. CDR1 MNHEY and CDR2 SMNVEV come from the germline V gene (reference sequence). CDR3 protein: CASSSGGEGEKLFF. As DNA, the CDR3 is TGTGCCTCCTCCTCGGGGGGGGAGGGTGAAAAACTGTTTTTT. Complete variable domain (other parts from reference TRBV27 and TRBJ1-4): EAQVTQNPRYLITVTGKKLTVTCSQNMNHEYMSWYRQDPGLGLRQIYYSMNVEVTDKGDVPEGYKVSRKEKRNFPLILESPSPNQTSLYFCASSSGGEGEKLFFGSGTQLSVL.